This T cell receptor beta chain was captured in a study of T cell responses to AZD1222 COVID-19 vaccine (dated by TCRdb to the early 2020s). Notes on the research overall: TCR sequencing covered 233 trial participants: 200 to 220 given two doses of AZD1222 and about 26 given two doses of MenACWY control vaccine. Trial participants were enrolled by age into 18-55, 56-69 and 70-plus year subgroups, with roughly 150, 30 and 60 TCR-sequenced participants respectively. Results and caveats for the whole study, not just this receptor: Participants were mostly white British, with more females than males. The authors suggested clonal diversity may have been underestimated. A significant rise in spike-specific TCR breadth and depth was observed after two AZD1222 doses relative to day 0 and relative to MenACWY recipients. Epitopes outside the regions mutated in the B.1.351 and B.1.1.7 variants were reportedly recognized by nearly half of the unique spike-specific TCRs. CD4 TCRs associated with the vaccine covered the entire spike protein, and the dominant responses were in regions 160-218 and 743-854. In the small 56-69-year group, the increase in depth fell short of significance, most likely because of low power. Because no day 14 peak-response samples were available, the repertoires could be characterized only after the peak T cell response. Conclusions about previously exposed vaccinees were limited because only a handful of AZD1222 recipients were SARS-CoV-2 seropositive at baseline.

The CDR3 measures 17 amino acids from cysteine to phenylalanine. This entry keeps only the CDR3 DNA: 51 bases, framed from base 1. The germline V gene (reference sequence) sets CDR1 to LNHDA and CDR2 to SQIVND. The junction shows trimming of 1 base on V and 0 bases on J, and the gene matches do not reach 5 bases of it. The intended sense of this specimen's time point label: baseline before first vaccination. The treatment or condition label, read with the paper, signifies: meningococcal conjugate vaccine given as trial control. Vaccinee samples were obtained from the UK trials COV001 and COV002, which included a single-blind randomized controlled phase 2/3 trial of AZD1222 (ChAdOx1 nCoV-19) in healthy adults. For TCRbeta chain sequencing, PBMC samples from trial participants were taken at day 0 and at day 28 after the second dose. The CDR3 regions of human TCRbeta chains were analyzed by immunosequencing. Per the source publication's procedure: Repertoire TCRs were checked for matches against a reference library of SARS-CoV-2-specific TCRs that had been generated using the MIRA antigen-specificity platform. Breadth was defined as the fraction of unique TCRs that were SARS-CoV-2-associated, and depth was defined as the fraction of total T cells that were SARS-CoV-2-associated. Using the MIRA data, each spike-specific TCR was assigned both to the spike region to which the TCR was reactive and to a CD4 or CD8 class. Log10-transformed breadth and depth values were compared by one-way ANOVA with Sidak's multiple comparisons tests. Held by TCRdb, this immuneACCESS table contains in-frame sequences only and omits some clones. Under half of the omission traces to an unresolved V gene where checked; the cause of the rest is unknown. V, J and clone size are those of that table, while D and trimming were read from the DNA. Here the sample has approximately 160,000 clones; 88% occur a single time. About 3.7% of the sample goes to the ten largest clones.

As for this clone: The antigen this receptor binds is unknown. No quality values exist for individual bases; no much larger clone is one base distant.

The TCR comes from an adult in good health. Here the chain combines TRBV19 and TRBJ2-1; TRBD2 aligns with 8 central bases. The sample consisted of peripheral blood, taken on day 0 of MenACWY control vaccination. The base sequence is TGTGCCAGTAGTATAGGACCCAGCGGGAGCTCCTACAATGAGCAGTTCTTC. The resulting protein is CASSIGPSGSSYNEQFF.